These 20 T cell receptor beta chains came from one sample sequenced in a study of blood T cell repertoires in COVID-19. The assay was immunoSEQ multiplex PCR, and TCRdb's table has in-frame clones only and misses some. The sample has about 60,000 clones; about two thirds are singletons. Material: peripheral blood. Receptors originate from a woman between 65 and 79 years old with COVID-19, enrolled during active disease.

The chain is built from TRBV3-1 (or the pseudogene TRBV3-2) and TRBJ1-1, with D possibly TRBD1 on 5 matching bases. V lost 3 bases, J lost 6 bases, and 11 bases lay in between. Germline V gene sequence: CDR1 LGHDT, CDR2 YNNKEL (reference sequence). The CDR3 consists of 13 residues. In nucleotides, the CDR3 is TGTGCCAGCAGCCAGGCACGGGGGTCTGAAGCTTTCTTT. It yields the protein CASSQARGSEAFF.

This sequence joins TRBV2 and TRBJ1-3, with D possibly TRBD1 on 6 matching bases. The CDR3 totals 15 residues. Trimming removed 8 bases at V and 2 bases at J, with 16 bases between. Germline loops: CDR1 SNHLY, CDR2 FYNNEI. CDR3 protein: CASSGTGYAGNTIYF. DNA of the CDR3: TGTGCCAGCTCAGGAACAGGGTATGCTGGAAACACCATATATTTT.

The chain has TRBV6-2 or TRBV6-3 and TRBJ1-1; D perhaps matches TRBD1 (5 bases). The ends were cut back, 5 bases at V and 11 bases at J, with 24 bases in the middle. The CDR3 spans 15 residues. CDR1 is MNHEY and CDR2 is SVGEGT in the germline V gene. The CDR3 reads CASSLPHLLSRGAFF. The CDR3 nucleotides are TGTGCCAGCAGTCTCCCCCACCTCCTTTCGCGGGGGGCTTTCTTT.

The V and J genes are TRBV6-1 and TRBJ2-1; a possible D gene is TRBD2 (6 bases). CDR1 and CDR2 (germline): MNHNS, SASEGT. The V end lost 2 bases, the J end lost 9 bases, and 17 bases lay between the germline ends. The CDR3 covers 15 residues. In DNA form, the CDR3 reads TGTGCCAGCAGTGAAACGGTCGGGAGCGCGAGTGAGCAGTTCTTC. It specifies CASSETVGSASEQFF.

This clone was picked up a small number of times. CDR3 in amino acids: CASSPAKREVNTEAFF. The CDR3, as DNA: TGTGCCAGCAGCCCAGCAAAGAGGGAGGTGAACACTGAAGCTTTCTTT. The chain links TRBV7-9 to TRBJ1-1; unclear D gene. The CDR3 sequence is 16 residues long. Germline CDR1 is SEHNR and CDR2 is FQNEAQ (reference sequence). The V gene lost 5 bases and the J gene lost 0 bases, with 16 bases spanning the gap.

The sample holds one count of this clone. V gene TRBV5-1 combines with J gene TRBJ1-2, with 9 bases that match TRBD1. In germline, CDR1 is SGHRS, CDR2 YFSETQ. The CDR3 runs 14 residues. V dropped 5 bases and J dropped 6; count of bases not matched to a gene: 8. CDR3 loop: CASRDGDRENGYTF. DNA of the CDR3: TGCGCCAGCAGAGACGGGGACAGGGAGAATGGCTACACCTTC.

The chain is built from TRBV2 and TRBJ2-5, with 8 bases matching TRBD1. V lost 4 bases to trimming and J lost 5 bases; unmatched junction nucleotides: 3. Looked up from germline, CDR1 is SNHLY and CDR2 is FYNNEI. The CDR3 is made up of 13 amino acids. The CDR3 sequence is CASSGGQAETQYF. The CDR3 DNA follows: TGTGCCAGCAGTGGGGGACAGGCGGAGACCCAGTACTTC.

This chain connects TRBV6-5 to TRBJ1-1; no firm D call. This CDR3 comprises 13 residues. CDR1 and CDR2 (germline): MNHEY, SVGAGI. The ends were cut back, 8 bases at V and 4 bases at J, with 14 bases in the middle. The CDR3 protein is CASGLEMSTEAFF. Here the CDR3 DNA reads TGTGCCAGCGGCCTGGAGATGAGCACTGAAGCTTTCTTT.

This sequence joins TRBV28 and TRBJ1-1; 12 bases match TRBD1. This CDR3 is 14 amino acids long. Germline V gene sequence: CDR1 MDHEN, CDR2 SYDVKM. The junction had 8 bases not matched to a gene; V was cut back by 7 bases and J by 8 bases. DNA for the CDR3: TGTGCCAGCACAGGGGACAGGGGGCTTTCGGAAGCTTTCTTT. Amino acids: CASTGDRGLSEAFF.

The CDR3 sequence: CASSEWDRWANYGYTF. The CDR3 DNA reads TGTGCCAGCAGCGAATGGGACAGGTGGGCTAACTATGGCTACACCTTC. The chain is built from TRBV2 and TRBJ1-2; 8 positions match TRBD1. J gave up 0 bases and V 6 bases, and 9 bases lay outside the gene matches. The CDR3 length is 16 residues. Germline V CDR1 and CDR2: SNHLY, FYNNEI.

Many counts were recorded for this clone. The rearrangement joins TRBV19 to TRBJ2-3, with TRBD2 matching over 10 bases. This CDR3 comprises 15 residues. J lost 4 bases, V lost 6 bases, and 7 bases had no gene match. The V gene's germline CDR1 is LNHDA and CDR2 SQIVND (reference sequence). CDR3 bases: TGTGCCAGTAGAACCCCTAGCGGGAGCCCAGATACGCAGTATTTT. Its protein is CASRTPSGSPDTQYF.

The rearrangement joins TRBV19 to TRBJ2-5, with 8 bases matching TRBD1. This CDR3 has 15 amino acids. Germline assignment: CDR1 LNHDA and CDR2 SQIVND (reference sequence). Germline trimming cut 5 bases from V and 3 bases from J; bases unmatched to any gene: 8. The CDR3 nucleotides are TGTGCCAGTAGTGTGACCGGGACAGGAGAAGAGACCCAGTACTTC. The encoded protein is CASSVTGTGEETQYF.

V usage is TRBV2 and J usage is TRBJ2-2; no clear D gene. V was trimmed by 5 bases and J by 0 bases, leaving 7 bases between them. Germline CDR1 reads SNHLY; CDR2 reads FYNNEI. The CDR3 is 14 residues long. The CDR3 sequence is CASSYSSNTGELFF. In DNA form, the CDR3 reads TGTGCCAGCAGTTATTCGTCGAACACCGGGGAGCTGTTTTTT. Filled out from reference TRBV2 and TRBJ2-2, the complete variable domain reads EPEVTQTPSHQVTQMGQEVILRCVPISNHLYFYWYRQILGQKVEFLVSFYNNEISEKSEIFDDQFSVERPDGSNFTLKIRSTKLEDSAMYFCASSYSSNTGELFFGEGSRLTVL.

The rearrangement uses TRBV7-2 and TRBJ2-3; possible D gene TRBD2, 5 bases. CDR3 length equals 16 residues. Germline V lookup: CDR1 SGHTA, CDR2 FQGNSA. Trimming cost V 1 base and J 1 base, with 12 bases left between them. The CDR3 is CASSLVEAVGTDTQYF. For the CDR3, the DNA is TGTGCCAGCAGCTTAGTGGAGGCGGTGGGCACAGATACGCAGTATTTT.

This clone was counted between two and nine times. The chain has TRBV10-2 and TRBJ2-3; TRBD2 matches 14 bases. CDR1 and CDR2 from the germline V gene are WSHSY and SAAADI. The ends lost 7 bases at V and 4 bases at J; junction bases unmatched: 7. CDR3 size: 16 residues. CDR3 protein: CASKRTSGGTADTQYF. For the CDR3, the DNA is TGCGCCAGCAAAAGGACTAGCGGGGGGACCGCAGATACGCAGTATTTT.

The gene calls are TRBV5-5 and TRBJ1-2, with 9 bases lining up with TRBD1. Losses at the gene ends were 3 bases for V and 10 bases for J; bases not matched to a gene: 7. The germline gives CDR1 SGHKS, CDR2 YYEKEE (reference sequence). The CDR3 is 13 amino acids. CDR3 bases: TGTGCCAGCAGCTCGGTCGGGACAGGGTACTACACCTTC. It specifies CASSSVGTGYYTF.

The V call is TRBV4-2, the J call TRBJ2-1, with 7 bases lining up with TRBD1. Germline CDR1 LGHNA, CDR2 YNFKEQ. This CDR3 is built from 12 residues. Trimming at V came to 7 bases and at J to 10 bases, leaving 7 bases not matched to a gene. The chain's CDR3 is CASNRQGGEQFF. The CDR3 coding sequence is TGTGCCAGCAACAGACAGGGCGGGGAGCAGTTCTTC.

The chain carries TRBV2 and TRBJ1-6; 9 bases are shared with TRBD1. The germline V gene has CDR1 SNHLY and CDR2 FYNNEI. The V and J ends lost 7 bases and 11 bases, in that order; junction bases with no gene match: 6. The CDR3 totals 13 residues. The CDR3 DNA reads TGTGCCAGCAAGGGACAGGGAGGGACACCCCTCCACTTT. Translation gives CASKGQGGTPLHF. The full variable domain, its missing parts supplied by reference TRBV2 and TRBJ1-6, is EPEVTQTPSHQVTQMGQEVILRCVPISNHLYFYWYRQILGQKVEFLVSFYNNEISEKSEIFDDQFSVERPDGSNFTLKIRSTKLEDSAMYFCASKGQGGTPLHFGNGTRLTVT.

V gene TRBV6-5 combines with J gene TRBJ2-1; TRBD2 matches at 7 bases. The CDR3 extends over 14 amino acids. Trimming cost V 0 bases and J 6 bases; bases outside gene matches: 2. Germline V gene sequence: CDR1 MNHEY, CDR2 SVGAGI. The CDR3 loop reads CASSYSGGGNEQFF. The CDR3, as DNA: TGTGCCAGCAGTTACTCGGGGGGGGGCAATGAGCAGTTCTTC.

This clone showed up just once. The CDR3 here is CASSRETGSGYTF. In DNA form, the CDR3 reads TGTGCCAGCAGCAGAGAGACAGGGTCTGGCTACACCTTC. This chain connects TRBV9 to TRBJ1-2, with 7 bases matching TRBD1. The junction had 7 bases not matched to a gene; V was cut back by 4 bases and J by 7 bases. Germline V gives CDR1 SGDLS, CDR2 YYNGEE. The CDR3 totals 13 residues.